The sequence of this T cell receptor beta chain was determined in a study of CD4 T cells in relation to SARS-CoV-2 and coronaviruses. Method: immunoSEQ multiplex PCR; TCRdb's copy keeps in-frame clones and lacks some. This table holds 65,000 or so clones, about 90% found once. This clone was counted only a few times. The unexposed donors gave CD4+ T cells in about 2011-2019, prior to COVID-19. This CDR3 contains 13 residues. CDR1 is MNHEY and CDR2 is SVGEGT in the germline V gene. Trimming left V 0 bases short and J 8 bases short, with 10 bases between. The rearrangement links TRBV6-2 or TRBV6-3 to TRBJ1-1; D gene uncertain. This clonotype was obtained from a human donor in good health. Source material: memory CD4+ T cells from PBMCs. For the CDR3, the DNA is TGTGCCAGCAGTTACTCTACGCCGATAGAAGCTTTCTTT. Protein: CASSYSTPIEAFF.